The 17 T cell receptor beta chains below come from one sample, sequenced in a study of blood T cell repertoires in COVID-19. Using immunoSEQ multiplex PCR, the repertoire was profiled, and TCRdb retains in-frame clones only, with some absent. The top ten clones hold roughly 4.2% of a sample with roughly 250,000 clones, roughly 80% of them seen once. The sequencing sample was made of peripheral blood. The origin of the receptors is a woman aged 40 to 50 with active or convalescent COVID-19.

This clone was counted a few times. A junction boundary mismatches the germline segment, possibly from a read error. This sequence joins TRBV7-7 and TRBJ2-5; 7 nucleotides match TRBD2. CDR1 and CDR2 from the germline V gene are SSHAT and FNYEAQ (reference sequence). The CDR3 extends over 16 amino acids. CDR3 sequence: CASSLSSGALPETQYF. The CDR3 DNA is TGTGCTAGCAGCTTATCAAGCGGGGCCCTCCCGGAGACCCAGTACTTC.

This rearrangement joins TRBV28 to TRBJ1-2, with D possibly being TRBD1 (5 bases). Trimming pared 6 bases from V and 4 bases from J, leaving 15 bases between. This CDR3 comprises 14 residues. The germline V gene has CDR1 MDHEN and CDR2 SYDVKM. The DNA for the CDR3 is TGTGCCAGCAGGTCCCAGGGTACTCTCTATGGCTACACCTTC. Translation: CASRSQGTLYGYTF.

CDR3 residues: CASSSHRGLLLGSGGYTF. CDR3 in DNA: TGTGCCAGCAGCTCACACAGGGGGTTACTTCTCGGTTCGGGCGGCTACACCTTC. This rearrangement joins TRBV7-8 to TRBJ1-2; 8 nucleotides align to TRBD1. J gave up 8 bases and V 4 bases, and 21 bases lay outside the gene matches. Looked up from germline, CDR1 is SGHVS and CDR2 is FQNEAQ. The CDR3 contains 18 residues.

This clone was seen once. The rearrangement links TRBV28 to TRBJ2-5; 11 nucleotides align to TRBD2. Trimming took 5 bases from V and 3 from J; bases not matched to a gene: 11. The CDR3 runs 17 residues. The germline V gene has CDR1 MDHEN and CDR2 SYDVKM. The CDR3 sequence is CASSGPRTSGGEETQYF. Written as DNA, the CDR3 is TGTGCCAGCAGTGGTCCCCGAACTAGCGGGGGTGAAGAGACCCAGTACTTC.

The V call is TRBV30, the J call TRBJ1-5; the match to TRBD1 covers 7 bases. V was pared by 2 bases and J by 4 bases, with 5 bases of the junction left unmatched. Germline loops: CDR1 GTSNPN, CDR2 SVGIG (reference sequence). The CDR3 sequence is 14 residues long. This CDR3 is CAWSSKDRNQPQHF. Written as DNA, the CDR3 is TGTGCCTGGAGTTCGAAGGACAGGAATCAGCCCCAGCATTTT.

The J gene is TRBJ1-1, the V gene TRBV2; D gene uncertain. Germline loops: CDR1 SNHLY, CDR2 FYNNEI. Trimming cost V 10 bases and J 3 bases, with 15 bases left between them. The CDR3 extends over 13 amino acids. CDR3 sequence reads: CATPGSRDTEAFF. The CDR3, as DNA: TGTGCCACTCCCGGATCCCGGGACACTGAAGCTTTCTTT.

V gene TRBV6-5 combines with J gene TRBJ1-6; perhaps TRBD1 as D (5 bases). With 7 bases removed from V and 6 bases from J, the gap between germline ends came to 10 bases. In germline, CDR1 is MNHEY, CDR2 SVGAGI. The CDR3 is 13 amino acids. The CDR3 is CASNSGLNSPLHF. In DNA, the CDR3 is TGTGCCAGCAACTCAGGGCTTAATTCACCCCTCCACTTT.

This rearrangement joins TRBV19 to TRBJ1-4; D remains unclear. The CDR3 extends over 16 amino acids. The germline V and J ends were trimmed by 3 bases and 4 bases, with 15 bases remaining between them. Germline CDR1 LNHDA, CDR2 SQIVND (reference sequence). This chain's CDR3 is CASSIKGLAVNEKLFF. The CDR3 bases are TGTGCCAGTAGTATTAAAGGACTGGCGGTTAATGAAAAACTGTTTTTT.

V and J are TRBV9 and TRBJ2-2; D is ambiguous. The ends were cut back, 4 bases at V and 3 bases at J, with 10 bases in the middle. CDR1 and CDR2 (germline): SGDLS, YYNGEE. The CDR3 extends over 14 amino acids. The CDR3 DNA follows: TGTGCCAGCAGCACCCGGGTCTACACCGGGGAGCTGTTTTTT. Protein sequence: CASSTRVYTGELFF.

This chain links TRBV10-3 with TRBJ1-1; 11 nucleotides match TRBD1. J was trimmed by 1 base and V by 3 bases; bases with no gene match: 10. The CDR3 length is 18 residues. Germline V CDR1 and CDR2: ENHRY, SYGVKD. The CDR3 is CAISDGRTGGAKNTEAFF. Written as DNA, the CDR3 is TGTGCCATCAGTGACGGACGGACAGGGGGCGCGAAGAACACTGAAGCTTTCTTT.

Only a few counts were recorded for this clone. J is TRBJ1-2 and V is TRBV6-9; 7 bases fit TRBD1. J lost 4 bases, V lost 10 bases, and 12 bases had no gene match. The V gene's germline CDR1 is MNHGY and CDR2 SVAAGI. The CDR3 extends over 14 amino acids. The CDR3 DNA follows: TGTGCCACCTTCAAGGTAGGGGGCTCCTATGGCTACACCTTC. Translating gives CATFKVGGSYGYTF.

The table lists this clone with a count of one. CDR3 nucleotide sequence: TGTGCCAGCAGCCCCTCGGGGACAGGGGTTCCCTCCTACGAGCAGTACTTC. This translates into CASSPSGTGVPSYEQYF. This chain uses TRBV5-4 with TRBJ2-7; 10 bases align to TRBD1. V was clipped by 4 bases and J by 0 bases; unmatched bases: 10. CDR1 is SGHNT and CDR2 is YYREEE in the germline V gene (reference sequence). There are 17 residues in the CDR3.

This chain links TRBV4-2 with TRBJ1-1; a weak D match, TRBD1 (5 bases). There are 16 residues in the CDR3. Germline CDR1 and CDR2: LGHNA and YNFKEQ. Trimming cost V 0 bases and J 5 bases, with 16 bases left between them. The CDR3 DNA is TGTGCCAGCAGCCAAGAGAGGGGCGGGGGATTTACTGAAGCTTTCTTT. It translates to CASSQERGGGFTEAFF.

The rearrangement joins TRBV18 to TRBJ1-5; 8 bases are a match to TRBD1. Trimming took 6 bases from V and 1 from J; bases not matched to a gene: 8. Germline values: CDR1 KGHSH, CDR2 LQKENI. This CDR3 is 16 amino acids long. CDR3 DNA: TGTGCCAGCTCTTGGACAGGGTTTAGGAGCAATCAGCCCCAGCATTTT. As protein: CASSWTGFRSNQPQHF.

The chain employs TRBV4-2 and TRBJ1-1; D gene ambiguous. The CDR3 covers 16 residues. V lost 3 bases to trimming and J lost 4 bases, with 18 bases between them. The germline CDR1 and CDR2 sequences are LGHNA and YNFKEQ. In nucleotides, the CDR3 is TGTGCCAGCAGCCACGCCGGGATGTATGGAGGCACTGAAGCTTTCTTT. Translated: CASSHAGMYGGTEAFF.

The V and J genes are TRBV6-7 and TRBJ2-7; 12 bases are a match to TRBD1. TRBV6-7 is given ORF status, its function remaining uncertain. The V segment lost 4 bases and the J segment 3 bases; nucleotides outside the gene matches: 7. The CDR3 consists of 16 residues. The CDR3 region has the DNA TGTGCCAGCAGTTCCCCGGGACAGGGGGCTCGCTACGAGCAGTACGTC. Translation: CASSSPGQGARYEQYV.

The genes are TRBV11-2 and TRBJ1-2; possible D gene TRBD1, 5 bases. The V gene's germline CDR1 is SGHAT and CDR2 FQNNGV. V shed 0 bases and J shed 6 bases, with 14 bases lying between them. The CDR3 loop spans 15 amino acids. The CDR3 protein is CASSLDSGFLDGYTF. CDR3 bases: TGTGCCAGCAGCTTAGACTCAGGGTTTTTGGATGGCTACACCTTC.